This T cell receptor (beta chain) was obtained from a study of CD8+ T cells in alopecia areata. RNA, once extracted, was reverse transcribed into cDNA for use as the sequencing template. The assay was immunoSEQ multiplex PCR, and TCRdb's table has in-frame clones only and misses some. The sample records about 150,000 clones, more than 55% being singletons. In this sample, this clone turned up a few times. The sample comprised CD8+ T cells sorted from blood. This TCR was recovered from a human donor in good health.

CDR3 sequence reads: CASSLGGYGNIQYF. In nucleotides, the CDR3 is TGTGCCAGCAGCTTAGGGGGGTACGGAAACATTCAGTACTTC. The chain couples TRBV11-2 to TRBJ2-4; TRBD1 or TRBD2 may be the D gene (5 bases each). The CDR3 contains 14 residues. V shed 1 base and J shed 6 bases, with 10 bases lying between them. Germline lookup yields CDR1 SGHAT and CDR2 FQNNGV.